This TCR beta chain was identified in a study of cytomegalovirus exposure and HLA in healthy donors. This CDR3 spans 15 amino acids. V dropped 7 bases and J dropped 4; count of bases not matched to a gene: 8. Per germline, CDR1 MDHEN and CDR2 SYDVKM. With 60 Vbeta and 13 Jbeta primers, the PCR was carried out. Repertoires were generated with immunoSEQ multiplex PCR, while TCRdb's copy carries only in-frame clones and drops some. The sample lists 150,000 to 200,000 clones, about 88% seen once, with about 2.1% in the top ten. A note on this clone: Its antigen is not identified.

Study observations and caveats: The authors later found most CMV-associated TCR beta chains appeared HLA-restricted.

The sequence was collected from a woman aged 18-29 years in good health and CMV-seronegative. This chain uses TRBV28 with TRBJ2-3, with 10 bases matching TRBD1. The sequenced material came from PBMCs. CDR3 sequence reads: CASTRTGGFADTQYF. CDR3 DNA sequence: TGTGCCAGCACCCGGACAGGGGGATTCGCAGATACGCAGTATTTT.